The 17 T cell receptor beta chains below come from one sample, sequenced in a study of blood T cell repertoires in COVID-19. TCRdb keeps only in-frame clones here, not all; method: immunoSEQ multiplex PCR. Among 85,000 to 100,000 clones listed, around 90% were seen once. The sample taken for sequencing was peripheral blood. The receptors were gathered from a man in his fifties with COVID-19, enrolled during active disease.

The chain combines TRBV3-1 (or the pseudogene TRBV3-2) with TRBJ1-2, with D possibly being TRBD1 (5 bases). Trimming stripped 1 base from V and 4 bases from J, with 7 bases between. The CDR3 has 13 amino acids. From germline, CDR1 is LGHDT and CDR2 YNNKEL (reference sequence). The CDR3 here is CASSQGQFYGYTF. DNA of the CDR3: TGTGCCAGCAGCCAAGGACAGTTCTATGGCTACACCTTC.

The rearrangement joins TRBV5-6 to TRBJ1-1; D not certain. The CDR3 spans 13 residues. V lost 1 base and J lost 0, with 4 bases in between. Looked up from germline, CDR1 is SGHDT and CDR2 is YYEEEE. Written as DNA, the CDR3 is TGTGCCAGCAGCTTGCCCGTGAACACTGAAGCTTTCTTT. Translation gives CASSLPVNTEAFF. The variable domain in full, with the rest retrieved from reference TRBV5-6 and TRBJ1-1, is DAGVTQSPTHLIKTRGQQVTLRCSPKSGHDTVSWYQQALGQGPQFIFQYYEEEERQRGNFPDRFSGHQFPNYSSELNVNALLLGDSALYLCASSLPVNTEAFFGQGTRLTVV.

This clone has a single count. The CDR3 DNA is TGTGCCACCACGCTCGGGACACTGAATCAGCCCCAGCATTTT. This gives the protein CATTLGTLNQPQHF. The J gene is TRBJ1-5, the V gene TRBV19; perhaps TRBD1 as D (6 bases). Between the trimmed V and J ends, which lost 10 bases and 4 bases, there was a span of 17 bases. The CDR3 sequence is 14 residues long. Germline loops: CDR1 LNHDA, CDR2 SQIVND (reference sequence). The full variable domain, rest sourced from reference TRBV19 and TRBJ1-5, is DGGITQSPKYLFRKEGQNVTLSCEQNLNHDAMYWYRQDPGQGLRLIYYSQIVNDFQKGDIAEGYSVSREKKESFPLTVTSAQKNPTAFYLCATTLGTLNQPQHFGDGTRLSIL.

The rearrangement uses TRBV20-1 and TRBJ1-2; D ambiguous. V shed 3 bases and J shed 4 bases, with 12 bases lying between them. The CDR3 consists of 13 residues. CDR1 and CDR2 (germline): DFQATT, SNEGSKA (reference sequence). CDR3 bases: TGCAGTGCTAGTTCTGGCGGGTCCTATGGCTACACCTTC. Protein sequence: CSASSGGSYGYTF.

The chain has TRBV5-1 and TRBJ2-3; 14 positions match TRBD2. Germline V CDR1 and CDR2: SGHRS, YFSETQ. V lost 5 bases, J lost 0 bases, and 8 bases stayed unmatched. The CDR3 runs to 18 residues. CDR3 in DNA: TGCGCCAGCAGGAAGGGGACTAGCGGGGGACTTAGCACAGATACGCAGTATTTT. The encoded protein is CASRKGTSGGLSTDTQYF.

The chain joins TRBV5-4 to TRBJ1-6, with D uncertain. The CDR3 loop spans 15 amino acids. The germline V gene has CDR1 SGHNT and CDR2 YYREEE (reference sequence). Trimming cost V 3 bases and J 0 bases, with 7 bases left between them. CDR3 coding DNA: TGTGCCAGCAGCTCTGGAGGCTCCTATAATTCACCCCTCCACTTT. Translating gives CASSSGGSYNSPLHF.

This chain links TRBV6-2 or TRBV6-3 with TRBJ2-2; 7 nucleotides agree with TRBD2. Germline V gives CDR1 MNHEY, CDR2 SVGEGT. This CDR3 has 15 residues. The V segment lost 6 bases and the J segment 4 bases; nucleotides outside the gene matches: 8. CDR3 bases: TGTGCCAGCAGCAAAGCGGGGTCGCCCACCGGGGAGCTGTTTTTT. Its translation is CASSKAGSPTGELFF.

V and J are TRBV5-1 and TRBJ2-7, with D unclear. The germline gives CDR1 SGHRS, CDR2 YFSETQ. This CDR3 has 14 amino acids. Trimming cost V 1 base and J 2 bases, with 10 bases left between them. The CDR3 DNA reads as TGCGCCAGCAGCTTGTTGCCCGGTACCTACGAGCAGTACTTC. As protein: CASSLLPGTYEQYF. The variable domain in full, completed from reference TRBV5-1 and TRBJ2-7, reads KAGVTQTPRYLIKTRGQQVTLSCSPISGHRSVSWYQQTPGQGLQFLFEYFSETQRNKGNFPGRFSGRQFSNSRSEMNVSTLELGDSALYLCASSLLPGTYEQYFGPGTRLTVT.

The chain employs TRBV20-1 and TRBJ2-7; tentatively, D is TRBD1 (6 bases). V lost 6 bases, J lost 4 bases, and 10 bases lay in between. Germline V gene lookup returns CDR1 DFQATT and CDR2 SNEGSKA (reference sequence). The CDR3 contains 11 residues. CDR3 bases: TGCAGTGCACAACAGGGTTACGAGCAGTACTTC. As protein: CSAQQGYEQYF.

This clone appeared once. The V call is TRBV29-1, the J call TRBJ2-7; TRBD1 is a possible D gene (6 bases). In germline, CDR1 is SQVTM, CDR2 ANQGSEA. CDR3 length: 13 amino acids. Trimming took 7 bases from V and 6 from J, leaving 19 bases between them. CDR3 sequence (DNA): TGCAGCGCCTTAAGTCCGGGACATCCCGAGCAGTACTTC. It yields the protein CSALSPGHPEQYF.

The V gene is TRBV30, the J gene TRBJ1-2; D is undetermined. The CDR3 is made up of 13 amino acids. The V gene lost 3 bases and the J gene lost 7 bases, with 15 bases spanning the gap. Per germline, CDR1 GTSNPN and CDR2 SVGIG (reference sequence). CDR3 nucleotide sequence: TGTGCCTGGAGAACAACGGGTCTCGGTGGCTACACCTTC. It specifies CAWRTTGLGGYTF.

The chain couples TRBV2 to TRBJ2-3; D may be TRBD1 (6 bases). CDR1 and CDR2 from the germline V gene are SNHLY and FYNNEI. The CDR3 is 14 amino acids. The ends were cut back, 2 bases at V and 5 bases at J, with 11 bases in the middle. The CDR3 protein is CASSERDKRDTQYF. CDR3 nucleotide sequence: TGTGCCAGCAGTGAAAGGGACAAGCGAGATACGCAGTATTTT.

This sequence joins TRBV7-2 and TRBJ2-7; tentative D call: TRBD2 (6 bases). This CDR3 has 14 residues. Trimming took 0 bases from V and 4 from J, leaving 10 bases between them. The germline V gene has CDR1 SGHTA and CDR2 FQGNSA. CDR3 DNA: TGTGCCAGCAGCTTAGCGGGGGGTAGGTACGAGCAGTACTTC. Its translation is CASSLAGGRYEQYF. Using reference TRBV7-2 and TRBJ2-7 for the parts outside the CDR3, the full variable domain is GAGVSQSPSNKVTEKGKDVELRCDPISGHTALYWYRQSLGQGLEFLIYFQGNSAPDKSGLPSDRFSAERTGGSVSTLTIQRTQQEDSAVYLCASSLAGGRYEQYFGPGTRLTVT.

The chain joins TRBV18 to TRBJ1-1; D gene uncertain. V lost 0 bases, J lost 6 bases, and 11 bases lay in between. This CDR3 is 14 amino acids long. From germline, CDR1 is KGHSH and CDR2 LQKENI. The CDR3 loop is CASSPPMEVPEAFF. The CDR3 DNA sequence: TGTGCCAGCTCACCACCGATGGAGGTCCCTGAAGCTTTCTTT.

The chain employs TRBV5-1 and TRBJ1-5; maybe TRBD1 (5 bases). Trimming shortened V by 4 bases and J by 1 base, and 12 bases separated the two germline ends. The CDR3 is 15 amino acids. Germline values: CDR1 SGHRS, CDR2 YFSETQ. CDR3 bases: TGCGCCAGCAGCCTGGAGCCAGGGAGCAATCAGCCCCAGCATTTT. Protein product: CASSLEPGSNQPQHF.

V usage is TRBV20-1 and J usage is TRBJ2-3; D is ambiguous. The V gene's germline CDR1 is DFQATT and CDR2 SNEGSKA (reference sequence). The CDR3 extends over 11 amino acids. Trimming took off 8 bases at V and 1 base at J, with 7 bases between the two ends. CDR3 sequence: CSNTRTDTQYF. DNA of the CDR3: TGCAGTAACACCCGCACAGATACGCAGTATTTT.

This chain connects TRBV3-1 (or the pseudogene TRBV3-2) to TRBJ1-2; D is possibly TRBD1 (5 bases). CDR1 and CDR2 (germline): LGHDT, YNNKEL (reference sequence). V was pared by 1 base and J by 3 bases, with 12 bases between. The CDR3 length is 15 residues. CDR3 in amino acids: CASSQGRLGDYGYTF. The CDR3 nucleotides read TGTGCCAGCAGCCAAGGTCGGTTAGGGGACTATGGCTACACCTTC.